What follows is one T cell receptor beta chain and its context. The data were produced by immunoSEQ multiplex PCR, yet TCRdb's version contains in-frame clones alone and is incomplete. The sample contains about 310,000 clones, roughly 91% of which appear only once. These data originate in a study of blood T cell repertoires in COVID-19. The length of the CDR3 is 12 residues. Trimming left V 4 bases short and J 7 bases short, with 10 bases between. Germline values: CDR1 LNHDA, CDR2 SQIVND (reference sequence). The chain joins TRBV19 to TRBJ1-2; a possible D gene is TRBD1 (6 bases). Input material: PBMCs or T cells enriched from blood (not recorded which). The receptor's source is a woman aged 30 to 39 who had recovered from COVID-19. CDR3: CASSTRQAGYTF. CDR3 nucleotides: TGTGCCAGTAGTACAAGACAGGCTGGCTACACCTTC.